Listed below are T cell receptor beta chains from one sample, sequenced in a study of T-cell memory formation after mild COVID-19. TCRdb reanalysed the 5' RACE reads using MiXCR and keeps one entry per CDR3 protein. The repertoire consists of a few hundred thousand distinct CDR3 sequences, with 15% to 20% occurring once and the leading ten covering under 25%. The sample taken for sequencing was PBMCs or a T cell subset sorted from them (not recorded which). The receptors shown here come from a man between 18 and 29 years old who had mild COVID-19 (a few samples of this study predate the infection). Cell type and time point are not known. Both conserved end residues are part of each CDR3. Each record gives: D gene, V gene, J gene, clone size, CDR3 protein, CDR3 DNA. The D gene is left open where the match is weak. The size field is filled for only some rows; it gives once, few, many or a size class.

d_call: NA
v_call: TRBV10-3
j_call: TRBJ1-2
clone_size: few
cdr3_aa: CATEQGYGYTF
cdr3_nt: TGTGCCACCGAACAGGGCTATGGCTACACCTTC

d_call: TRBD1
v_call: TRBV7-8
j_call: TRBJ1-5
clone_size: NA
cdr3_aa: CASSLWTGGNQPQHF
cdr3_nt: TGTGCCAGCAGCTTATGGACAGGGGGCAATCAGCCCCAGCATTTT

d_call: NA
v_call: TRBV7-2
j_call: TRBJ2-3
clone_size: few
cdr3_aa: CASRPPGVSTDTQYF
cdr3_nt: TGTGCCAGCAGGCCCCCCGGGGTTAGCACAGATACGCAGTATTTT

d_call: TRBD1
v_call: TRBV12-3/TRBV12-4
j_call: TRBJ2-2
clone_size: NA
cdr3_aa: CASNPTGGFTGELFF
cdr3_nt: TGTGCCAGCAACCCGACAGGGGGCTTCACCGGGGAGCTGTTTTTT

d_call: NA
v_call: TRBV7-3
j_call: TRBJ2-1
clone_size: NA
cdr3_aa: CASRRPGSYNEQFF
cdr3_nt: TGTGCCAGCAGAAGACCGGGGTCCTACAATGAGCAGTTCTTC

d_call: NA
v_call: TRBV9
j_call: TRBJ2-3
clone_size: NA
cdr3_aa: CASSVGVGPNTDTQYF
cdr3_nt: TGTGCCAGCAGCGTAGGGGTAGGGCCCAACACAGATACGCAGTATTTT

d_call: TRBD1
v_call: TRBV28
j_call: TRBJ2-7
clone_size: NA
cdr3_aa: CASRSGQGVSYEQYF
cdr3_nt: TGTGCCAGCAGGTCGGGACAGGGAGTTTCCTACGAGCAGTACTTC

d_call: NA
v_call: TRBV5-5
j_call: TRBJ2-5
clone_size: NA
cdr3_aa: CASRGWGGHAGGTQYF
cdr3_nt: TGTGCCAGCCGGGGTTGGGGCGGCCATGCCGGAGGGACCCAGTACTTC

d_call: TRBD1
v_call: TRBV12-3/TRBV12-4
j_call: TRBJ1-4
clone_size: NA
cdr3_aa: CASSPTGFFREKLFF
cdr3_nt: TGTGCCAGCAGCCCGACAGGGTTCTTCCGCGAAAAACTGTTTTTT

d_call: TRBD1
v_call: TRBV11-2
j_call: TRBJ2-1
clone_size: few
cdr3_aa: CASSLVTGGAGQFF
cdr3_nt: TGTGCCAGCAGCTTAGTAACAGGGGGCGCCGGGCAGTTCTTC

d_call: TRBD2
v_call: TRBV5-1
j_call: TRBJ2-7
clone_size: NA
cdr3_aa: CASSSVPRGGSYEQYF
cdr3_nt: TGCGCCAGCAGCTCAGTTCCCCGCGGGGGGTCCTACGAGCAGTACTTC

d_call: NA
v_call: TRBV7-8
j_call: TRBJ2-2
clone_size: NA
cdr3_aa: CASTSTGVRNTGELFF
cdr3_nt: TGTGCCAGCACCAGCACTGGGGTTCGGAACACCGGGGAGCTGTTTTTT

d_call: NA
v_call: TRBV4-2
j_call: TRBJ2-2
clone_size: NA
cdr3_aa: CASAVGSLFSGELFF
cdr3_nt: TGTGCCAGCGCGGTGGGCAGTTTATTTTCCGGGGAGCTGTTTTTT

d_call: TRBD2
v_call: TRBV20-1
j_call: TRBJ2-5
clone_size: few
cdr3_aa: CSASGVAGRKQETQYF
cdr3_nt: TGCAGTGCTAGTGGAGTAGCGGGACGGAAACAAGAGACCCAGTACTTC

d_call: TRBD2
v_call: TRBV7-2
j_call: TRBJ2-5
clone_size: few
cdr3_aa: CASSPNEGRGADYF
cdr3_nt: TGTGCCAGCAGCCCCAACGAAGGGCGGGGGGCTGATTACTTC

d_call: NA
v_call: TRBV7-2
j_call: TRBJ2-5
clone_size: NA
cdr3_aa: CASSLVRQLEVETQYF
cdr3_nt: TGTGCCAGCAGCTTAGTTCGTCAGCTAGAGGTTGAGACCCAGTACTTC

d_call: TRBD1
v_call: TRBV12-3/TRBV12-4
j_call: TRBJ1-6
clone_size: NA
cdr3_aa: CASTPRQGLGSPLHF
cdr3_nt: TGTGCCAGCACCCCAAGACAGGGATTGGGTTCACCCCTCCACTTT

d_call: TRBD2
v_call: TRBV24-1
j_call: TRBJ2-7
clone_size: few
cdr3_aa: CATSEYGLAGRSYEQYF
cdr3_nt: TGTGCCACCAGTGAATACGGACTAGCGGGGCGTTCCTACGAGCAGTACTTC

d_call: NA
v_call: TRBV20-1
j_call: TRBJ2-5
clone_size: NA
cdr3_aa: CSASVLGAQGTQYF
cdr3_nt: TGCAGTGCTAGTGTCTTGGGGGCCCAGGGGACCCAGTACTTC

d_call: NA
v_call: TRBV12-3/TRBV12-4
j_call: TRBJ2-1
clone_size: few
cdr3_aa: CASSLALGANVEQFF
cdr3_nt: TGTGCCAGCAGTTTAGCGCTGGGAGCGAACGTCGAGCAGTTCTTC

d_call: NA
v_call: TRBV6-2/TRBV6-3
j_call: TRBJ1-4
clone_size: few
cdr3_aa: CASSYSGDLEVFF
cdr3_nt: TGTGCCAGCAGTTACTCCGGGGACCTCGAGGTGTTTTTT

d_call: NA
v_call: TRBV5-5
j_call: TRBJ1-5
clone_size: NA
cdr3_aa: CASSWGQPDQPQHF
cdr3_nt: TGTGCCAGCAGCTGGGGACAACCCGATCAGCCCCAGCATTTT

d_call: NA
v_call: TRBV30
j_call: TRBJ2-1
clone_size: NA
cdr3_aa: CAWISGVSSYNEQFF
cdr3_nt: TGTGCCTGGATTAGCGGTGTAAGCTCCTACAATGAGCAGTTCTTC

d_call: NA
v_call: TRBV7-8
j_call: TRBJ1-1
clone_size: many
cdr3_aa: CASSSYSVKPEAFF
cdr3_nt: TGTGCCAGCAGCTCCTACAGCGTAAAACCTGAAGCTTTCTTT

d_call: TRBD2
v_call: TRBV29-1
j_call: TRBJ2-1
clone_size: few
cdr3_aa: CSVEGLAGDGEQFF
cdr3_nt: TGCAGCGTTGAAGGACTAGCGGGGGACGGAGAGCAGTTCTTC

d_call: NA
v_call: TRBV12-3/TRBV12-4
j_call: TRBJ2-3
clone_size: many
cdr3_aa: CASSLGAEDTQYF
cdr3_nt: TGTGCCAGCAGCCTGGGCGCGGAAGATACGCAGTATTTT

d_call: NA
v_call: TRBV25-1
j_call: TRBJ2-5
clone_size: many
cdr3_aa: CARGKRLAQETQYF
cdr3_nt: TGTGCCAGAGGGAAGCGGCTAGCGCAAGAGACCCAGTACTTC

d_call: NA
v_call: TRBV6-1
j_call: TRBJ2-2
clone_size: NA
cdr3_aa: CASSETGRPGELFF
cdr3_nt: TGTGCCAGCAGTGAAACTGGCCGGCCCGGGGAGCTGTTTTTT

d_call: NA
v_call: TRBV19
j_call: TRBJ2-1
clone_size: NA
cdr3_aa: CASSIGRGEAVLFF
cdr3_nt: TGTGCCAGTAGTATAGGTCGCGGGGAGGCAGTTCTGTTCTTC

d_call: NA
v_call: TRBV4-1
j_call: TRBJ2-7
clone_size: few
cdr3_aa: CASSQADGLSADEQYF
cdr3_nt: TGCGCCAGCAGCCAGGCGGACGGTTTGAGTGCGGACGAGCAGTACTTC